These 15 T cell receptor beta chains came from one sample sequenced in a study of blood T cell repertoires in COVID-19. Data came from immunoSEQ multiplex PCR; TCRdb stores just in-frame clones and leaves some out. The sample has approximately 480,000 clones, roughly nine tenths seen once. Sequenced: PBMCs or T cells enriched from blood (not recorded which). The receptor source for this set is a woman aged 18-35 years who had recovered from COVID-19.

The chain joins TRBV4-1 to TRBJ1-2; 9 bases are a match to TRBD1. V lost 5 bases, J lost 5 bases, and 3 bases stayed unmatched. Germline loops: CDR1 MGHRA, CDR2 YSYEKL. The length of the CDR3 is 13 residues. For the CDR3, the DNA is TGCGCCAGCAGCACAGGGGGCTATTATGGCTACACCTTC. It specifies CASSTGGYYGYTF.

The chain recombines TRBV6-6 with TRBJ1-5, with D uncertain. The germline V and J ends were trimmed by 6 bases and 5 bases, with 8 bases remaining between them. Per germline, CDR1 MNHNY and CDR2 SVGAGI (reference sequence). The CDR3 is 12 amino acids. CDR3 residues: CASSTQDQPQHF. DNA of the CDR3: TGTGCCAGCAGCACGCAGGATCAGCCCCAGCATTTT.

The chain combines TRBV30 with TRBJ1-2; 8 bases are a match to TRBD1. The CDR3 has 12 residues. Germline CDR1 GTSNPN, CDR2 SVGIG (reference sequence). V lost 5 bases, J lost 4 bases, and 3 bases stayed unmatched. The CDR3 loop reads CAWGRGLYGYTF. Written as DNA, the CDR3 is TGTGCCTGGGGCAGGGGGCTCTATGGCTACACCTTC.

The CDR3: CASSPPGTTIQYF. CDR3 bases: TGTGCCAGCTCTCCTCCCGGGACAACCATTCAGTACTTC. The rearrangement uses TRBV18 and TRBJ2-4, with a weak D call TRBD1 (6 bases). CDR3 length equals 13 residues. Germline V lookup: CDR1 KGHSH, CDR2 LQKENI. V lost 6 bases and J 9 bases, leaving 15 bases between the germline ends.

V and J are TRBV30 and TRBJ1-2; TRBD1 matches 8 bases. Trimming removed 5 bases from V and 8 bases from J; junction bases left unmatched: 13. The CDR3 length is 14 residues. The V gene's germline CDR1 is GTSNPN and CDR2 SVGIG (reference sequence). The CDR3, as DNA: TGTGCCTGGGGAACGACAGGGGTATTGTGGGGCTACACCTTC. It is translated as CAWGTTGVLWGYTF.

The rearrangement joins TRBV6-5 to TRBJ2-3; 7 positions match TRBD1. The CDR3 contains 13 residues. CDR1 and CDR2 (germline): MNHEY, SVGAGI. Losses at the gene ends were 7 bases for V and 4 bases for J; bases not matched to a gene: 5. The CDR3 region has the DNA TGTGCCAGCACTTTAGGGGGCGCAGATACGCAGTATTTT. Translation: CASTLGGADTQYF.

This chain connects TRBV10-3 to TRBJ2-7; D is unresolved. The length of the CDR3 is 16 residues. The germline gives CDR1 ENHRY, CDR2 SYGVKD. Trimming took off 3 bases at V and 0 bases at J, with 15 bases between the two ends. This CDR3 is CAISELLRSSSYEQYF. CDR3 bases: TGTGCCATCAGTGAACTTCTCAGGTCCAGCTCCTACGAGCAGTACTTC.

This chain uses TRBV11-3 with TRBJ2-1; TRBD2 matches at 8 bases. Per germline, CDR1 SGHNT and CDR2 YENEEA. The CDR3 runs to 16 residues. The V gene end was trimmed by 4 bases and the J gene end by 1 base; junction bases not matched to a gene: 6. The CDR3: CASSSGGRLSYNEQFF. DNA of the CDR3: TGTGCCAGCAGCTCGGGGGGGCGCTTGTCCTACAATGAGCAGTTCTTC.

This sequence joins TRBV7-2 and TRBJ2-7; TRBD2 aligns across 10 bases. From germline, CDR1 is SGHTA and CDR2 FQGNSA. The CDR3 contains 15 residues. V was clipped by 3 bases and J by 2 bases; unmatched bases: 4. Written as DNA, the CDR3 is TGTGCCAGCAGCTTTAGCGGGGGGAGCACCTACGAGCAGTACTTC. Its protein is CASSFSGGSTYEQYF.

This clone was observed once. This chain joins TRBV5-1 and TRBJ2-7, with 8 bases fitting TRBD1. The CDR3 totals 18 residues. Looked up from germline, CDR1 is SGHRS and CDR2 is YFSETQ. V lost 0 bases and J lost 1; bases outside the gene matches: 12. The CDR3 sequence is CASSLGPRGTGLSYEQYF. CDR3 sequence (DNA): TGCGCCAGCAGCTTGGGGCCTAGAGGGACAGGTCTTTCCTACGAGCAGTACTTC.

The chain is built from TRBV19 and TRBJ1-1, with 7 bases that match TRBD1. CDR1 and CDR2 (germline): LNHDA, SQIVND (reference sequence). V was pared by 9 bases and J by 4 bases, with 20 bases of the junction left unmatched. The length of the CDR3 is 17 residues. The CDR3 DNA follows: TGTGCCAGCAGAAGGCTCCGGGACAGATCCGCCTTCACTGAAGCTTTCTTT. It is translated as CASRRLRDRSAFTEAFF. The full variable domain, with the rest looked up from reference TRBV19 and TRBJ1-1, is DGGITQSPKYLFRKEGQNVTLSCEQNLNHDAMYWYRQDPGQGLRLIYYSQIVNDFQKGDIAEGYSVSREKKESFPLTVTSAQKNPTAFYLCASRRLRDRSAFTEAFFGQGTRLTVV.

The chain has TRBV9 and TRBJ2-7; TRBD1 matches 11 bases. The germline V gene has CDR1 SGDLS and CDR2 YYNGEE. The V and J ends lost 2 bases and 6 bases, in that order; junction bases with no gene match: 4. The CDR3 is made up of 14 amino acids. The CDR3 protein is CASSVGTGGGEQYF. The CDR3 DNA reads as TGTGCCAGCAGCGTCGGGACAGGGGGTGGCGAGCAGTACTTC.

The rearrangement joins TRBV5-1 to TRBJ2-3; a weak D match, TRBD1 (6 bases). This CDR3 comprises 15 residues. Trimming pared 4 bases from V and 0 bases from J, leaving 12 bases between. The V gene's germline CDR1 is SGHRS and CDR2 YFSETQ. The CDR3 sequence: CASSADSSSTDTQYF. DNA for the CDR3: TGCGCCAGCAGCGCGGACAGTTCTAGCACAGATACGCAGTATTTT.

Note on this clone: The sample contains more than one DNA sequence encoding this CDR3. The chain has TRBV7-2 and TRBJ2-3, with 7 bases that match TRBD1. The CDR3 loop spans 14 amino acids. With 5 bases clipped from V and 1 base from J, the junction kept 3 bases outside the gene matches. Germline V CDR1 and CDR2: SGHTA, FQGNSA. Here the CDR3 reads CASSLGQGTDTQYF. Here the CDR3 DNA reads TGTGCCAGCAGCCTAGGACAGGGCACAGATACGCAGTATTTT.

The CDR3 sequence is CASSEWRDTQYF. For the CDR3, the DNA is TGTGCCAGCAGTGAGTGGCGGGATACGCAGTATTTT. This chain connects TRBV2 to TRBJ2-3; no reliable D call. CDR1 and CDR2 from the germline V gene are SNHLY and FYNNEI. The V and J ends lost 3 bases and 6 bases respectively, with 7 bases between them. The CDR3 extends over 12 amino acids.